This T cell receptor (beta chain) was found in a study of blood T cell repertoires in COVID-19. About the study: Nucleic acid was either cDNA or gDNA, and it came from T cells, B-cell-depleted T cells, or PBMCs.

Per the authors' pipeline: Using reference gene primer amplification, nucleated cell counts were estimated. Assay: immunoSEQ multiplex PCR; the TCRdb copy retains only in-frame clones and omits some. V, J and clone size reflect that table, while D and trimming were determined from the DNA. The table records roughly 250,000 clones, roughly 84% of them present only once. V gave up 0 bases and J gave up 5 bases, with 9 bases separating them. Per germline, CDR1 SGDLS and CDR2 YYNGEE. This CDR3 comprises 14 residues. This TCR was recovered from a woman in her thirties or forties who had recovered from COVID-19. Sequencing was performed on peripheral blood. The chain employs TRBV9 and TRBJ1-5; no clear D gene. CDR3 region: CASSVAVIHQPQHF. In nucleotides, the CDR3 is TGTGCCAGCAGCGTAGCTGTTATCCATCAGCCCCAGCATTTT.